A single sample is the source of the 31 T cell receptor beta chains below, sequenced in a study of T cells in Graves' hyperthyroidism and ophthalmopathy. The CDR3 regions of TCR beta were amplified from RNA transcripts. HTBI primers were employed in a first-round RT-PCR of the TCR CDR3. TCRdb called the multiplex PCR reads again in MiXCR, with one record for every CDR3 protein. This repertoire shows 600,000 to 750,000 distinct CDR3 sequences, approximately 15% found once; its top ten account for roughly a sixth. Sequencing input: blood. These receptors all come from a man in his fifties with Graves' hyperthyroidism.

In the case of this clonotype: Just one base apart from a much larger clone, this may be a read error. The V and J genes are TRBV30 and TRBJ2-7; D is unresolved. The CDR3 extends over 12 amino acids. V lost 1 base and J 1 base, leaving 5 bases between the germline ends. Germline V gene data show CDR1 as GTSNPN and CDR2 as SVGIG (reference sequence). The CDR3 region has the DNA TGTGCCTGGAGTGAAGGGTCCTACGAGCAGTACTTC. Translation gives CAWSEGSYEQYF. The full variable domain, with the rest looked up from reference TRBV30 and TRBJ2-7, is SQTIHQWPATLVQPVGSPLSLECTVEGTSNPNLYWYRQAAGRGLQLLFYSVGIGQISSEVPQNLSASRPQDRQFILSSKKLLLSDSGFYLCAWSEGSYEQYFGPGTRLTVT.

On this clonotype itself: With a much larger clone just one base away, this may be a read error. DNA of the CDR3: TGTGCCGTTCAGAACGAACAGGGCTTCGAGACCCAGTACTTC. This sequence encodes CAVQNEQGFETQYF. J is TRBJ2-5 and V is TRBV6-1, with D possibly matching TRBD1 (6 bases). V lost 11 bases and J lost 5, with 21 bases in between. The CDR3 extends over 14 amino acids. CDR1 is MNHNS, CDR2 SASEGT, per germline.

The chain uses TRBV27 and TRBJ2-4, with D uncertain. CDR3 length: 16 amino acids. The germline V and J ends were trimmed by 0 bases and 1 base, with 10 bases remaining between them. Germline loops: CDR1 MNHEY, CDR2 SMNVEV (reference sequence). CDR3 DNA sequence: TGTGCCAGCAGTTTATCGTCGGCAATGGCCAAAAACATTCAGTACTTC. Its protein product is CASSLSSAMAKNIQYF.

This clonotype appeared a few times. This chain's CDR3 is CASSILAKETQYF. In DNA, the CDR3 is TGTGCCAGTAGTATTCTAGCGAAAGAGACCCAGTACTTC. The chain employs TRBV19 and TRBJ2-5; D possibly corresponds to TRBD2 (6 bases). This CDR3 comprises 13 residues. CDR1 and CDR2 from the germline V gene are LNHDA and SQIVND (reference sequence). Trimming removed 3 bases at V and 3 bases at J, with 8 bases between.

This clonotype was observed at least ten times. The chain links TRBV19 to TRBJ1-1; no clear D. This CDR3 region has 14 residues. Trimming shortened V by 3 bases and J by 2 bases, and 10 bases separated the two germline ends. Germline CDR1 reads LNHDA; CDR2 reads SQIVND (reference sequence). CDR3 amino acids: CASSIIPGNTEAFF. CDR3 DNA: TGTGCCAGTAGTATTATACCGGGAAACACTGAAGCTTTCTTT.

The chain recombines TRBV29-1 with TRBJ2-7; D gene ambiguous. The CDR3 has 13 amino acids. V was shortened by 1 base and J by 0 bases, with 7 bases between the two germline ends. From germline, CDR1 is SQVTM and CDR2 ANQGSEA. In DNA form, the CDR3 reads TGCAGCGTTGAAGCCCCTAGCTCCTACGAGCAGTACTTC. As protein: CSVEAPSSYEQYF.

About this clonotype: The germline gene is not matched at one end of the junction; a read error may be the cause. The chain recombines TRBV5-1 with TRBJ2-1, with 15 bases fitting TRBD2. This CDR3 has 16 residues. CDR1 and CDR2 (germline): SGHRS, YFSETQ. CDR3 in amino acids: CTSSRGLAGGVNEQFF. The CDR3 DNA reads TGCACCAGCAGCAGAGGACTAGCGGGAGGGGTCAATGAGCAGTTCTTC.

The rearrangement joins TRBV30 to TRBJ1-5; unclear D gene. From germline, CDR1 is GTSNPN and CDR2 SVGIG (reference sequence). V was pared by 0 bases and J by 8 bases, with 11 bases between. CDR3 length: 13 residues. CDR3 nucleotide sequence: TGTGCCTGGAGTGTAGGAGCGGCGGAGCCCCAGCATTTT. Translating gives CAWSVGAAEPQHF.

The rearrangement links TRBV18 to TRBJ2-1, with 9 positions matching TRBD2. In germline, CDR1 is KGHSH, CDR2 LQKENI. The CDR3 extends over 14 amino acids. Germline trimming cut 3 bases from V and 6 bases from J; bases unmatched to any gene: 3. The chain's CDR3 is CASSPELAGNEQFF. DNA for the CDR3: TGTGCCAGCTCACCGGAACTAGCGGGCAATGAGCAGTTCTTC. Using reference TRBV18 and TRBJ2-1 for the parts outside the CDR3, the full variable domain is NAGVMQNPRHLVRRRGQEARLRCSPMKGHSHVYWYRQLPEEGLKFMVYLQKENIIDESGMPKERFSAEFPKEGPSILRIQQVVRGDSAAYFCASSPELAGNEQFFGPGTRLTVL.

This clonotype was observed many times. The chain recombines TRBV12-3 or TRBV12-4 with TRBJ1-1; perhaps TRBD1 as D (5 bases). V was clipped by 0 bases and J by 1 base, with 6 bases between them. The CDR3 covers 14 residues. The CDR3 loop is CASSLARENTEAFF. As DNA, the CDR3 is TGTGCCAGCAGTTTAGCCAGGGAGAACACTGAAGCTTTCTTT.

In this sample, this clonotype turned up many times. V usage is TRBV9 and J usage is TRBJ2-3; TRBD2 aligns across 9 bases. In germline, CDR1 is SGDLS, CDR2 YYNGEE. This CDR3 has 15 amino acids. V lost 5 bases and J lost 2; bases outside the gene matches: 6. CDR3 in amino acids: CASSRLAGFTDTQYF. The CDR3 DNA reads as TGTGCCAGCAGTAGGCTAGCGGGATTCACAGATACGCAGTATTTT.

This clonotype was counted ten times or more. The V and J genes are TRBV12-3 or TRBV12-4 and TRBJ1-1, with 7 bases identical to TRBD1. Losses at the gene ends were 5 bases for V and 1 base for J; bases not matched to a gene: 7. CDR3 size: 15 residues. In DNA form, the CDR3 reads TGTGCCAGCAGTCCAAGACAGGGCTCGAACACTGAAGCTTTCTTT. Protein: CASSPRQGSNTEAFF.

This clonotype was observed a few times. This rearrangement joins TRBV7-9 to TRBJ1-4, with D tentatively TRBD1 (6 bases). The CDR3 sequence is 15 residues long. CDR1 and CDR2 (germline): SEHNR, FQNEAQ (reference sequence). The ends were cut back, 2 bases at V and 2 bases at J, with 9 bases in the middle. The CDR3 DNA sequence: TGTGCCAGCAGCTTATACACAGGGACTAATGAAAAACTGTTTTTT. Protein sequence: CASSLYTGTNEKLFF.

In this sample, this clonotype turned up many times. CDR3 nucleotide sequence: TGTGCCAGCAGCTTAGGCCTTACCACCTACAATGAGCAGTTCTTC. Translating gives CASSLGLTTYNEQFF. The chain recombines TRBV11-2 with TRBJ2-1, with no clear D. The germline V and J ends were trimmed by 1 base and 2 bases, with 9 bases remaining between them. In germline, CDR1 is SGHAT, CDR2 FQNNGV. The length of the CDR3 is 15 residues.

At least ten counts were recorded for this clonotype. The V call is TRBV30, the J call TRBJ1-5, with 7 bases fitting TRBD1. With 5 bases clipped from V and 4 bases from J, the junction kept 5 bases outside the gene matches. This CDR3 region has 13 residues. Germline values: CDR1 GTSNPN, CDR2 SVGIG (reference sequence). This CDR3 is CAWETGQNQPQHF. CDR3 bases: TGTGCCTGGGAGACAGGGCAGAATCAGCCCCAGCATTTT.

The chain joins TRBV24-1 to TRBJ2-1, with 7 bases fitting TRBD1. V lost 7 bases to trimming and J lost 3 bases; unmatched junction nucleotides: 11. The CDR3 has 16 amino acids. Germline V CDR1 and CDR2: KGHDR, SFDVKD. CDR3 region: CATSSTAGDSYNEQFF. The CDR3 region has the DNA TGTGCCACCAGCTCCACGGCAGGGGACAGCTACAATGAGCAGTTCTTC.

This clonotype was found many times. CDR3 loop: CSVALNRGYEQYF. CDR3 DNA sequence: TGCAGCGTCGCCCTAAACAGGGGATACGAGCAGTACTTC. This chain joins TRBV29-1 and TRBJ2-7; 7 bases match TRBD1. Per the germline V gene, CDR1 is SQVTM and CDR2 is ANQGSEA. This CDR3 has 13 amino acids. V lost 6 bases and J lost 4; bases outside the gene matches: 9.

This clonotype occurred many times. CDR3 protein: CASIWGAGTDTQYF. CDR3 DNA: TGTGCCAGCATATGGGGGGCTGGCACAGATACGCAGTATTTT. This chain joins TRBV12-3 or TRBV12-4 and TRBJ2-3, with D perhaps matching TRBD1 or TRBD2 (6 bases each). V lost 7 bases, J lost 1 base, and 12 bases lay in between. This CDR3 is 14 amino acids long.

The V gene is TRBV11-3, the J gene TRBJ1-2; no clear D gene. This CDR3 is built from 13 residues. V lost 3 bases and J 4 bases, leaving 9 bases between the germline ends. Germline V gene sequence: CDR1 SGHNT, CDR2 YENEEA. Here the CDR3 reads CASSFAAGYGYTF. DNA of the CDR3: TGTGCCAGCAGCTTTGCGGCCGGCTATGGCTACACCTTC. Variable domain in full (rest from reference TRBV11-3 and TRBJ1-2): EAGVVQSPRYKIIEKKQPVAFWCNPISGHNTLYWYLQNLGQGPELLIRYENEEAVDDSQLPKDRFSAERLKGVDSTLKIQPAELGDSAVYLCASSFAAGYGYTFGSGTRLTVV.

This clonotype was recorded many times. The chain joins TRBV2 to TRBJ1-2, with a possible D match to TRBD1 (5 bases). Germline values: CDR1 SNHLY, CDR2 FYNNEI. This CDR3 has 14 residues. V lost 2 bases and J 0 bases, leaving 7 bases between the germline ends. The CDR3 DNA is TGTGCCAGCAGTGAACAGGGAACTAACTATGGCTACACCTTC. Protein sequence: CASSEQGTNYGYTF.

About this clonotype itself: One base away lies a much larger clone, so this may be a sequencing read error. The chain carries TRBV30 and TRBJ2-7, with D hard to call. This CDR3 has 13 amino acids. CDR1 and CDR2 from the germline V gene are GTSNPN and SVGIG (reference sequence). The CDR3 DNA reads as TGTGCCTGGAGTGCCCCGACCCCCTACGTGCAGTACTTC. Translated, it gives CAWSAPTPYVQYF.

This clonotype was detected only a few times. CDR3 loop: CASSYEGPNNEKLFF. DNA of the CDR3: TGTGCCAGCAGTTATGAGGGGCCGAATAATGAAAAACTGTTTTTT. The chain couples TRBV6-5 to TRBJ1-4, with D possibly being TRBD1 (5 bases). The V and J ends lost 3 bases and 4 bases respectively, with 12 bases between them. The CDR3 is 15 amino acids. The germline V gene has CDR1 MNHEY and CDR2 SVGAGI.

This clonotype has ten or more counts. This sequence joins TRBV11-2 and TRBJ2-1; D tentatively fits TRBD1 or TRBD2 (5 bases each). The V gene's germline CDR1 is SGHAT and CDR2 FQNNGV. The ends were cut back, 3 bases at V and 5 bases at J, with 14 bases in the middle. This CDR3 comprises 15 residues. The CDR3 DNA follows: TGTGCCAGCAGCTTTACCCGGGACCAGAACAATGAGCAGTTCTTC. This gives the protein CASSFTRDQNNEQFF.

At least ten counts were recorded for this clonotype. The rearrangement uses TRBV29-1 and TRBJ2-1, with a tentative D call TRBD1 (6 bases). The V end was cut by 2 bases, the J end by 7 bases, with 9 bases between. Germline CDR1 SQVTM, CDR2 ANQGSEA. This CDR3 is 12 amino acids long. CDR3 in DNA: TGCAGCGTTGAAAGGGGGATAAATGAGCAGTTCTTC. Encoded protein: CSVERGINEQFF.

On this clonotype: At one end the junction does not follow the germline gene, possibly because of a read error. The CDR3 sequence is CASPPAAGGSYNEQFF. The CDR3 region has the DNA TGTGCCAGCCCACCAGCAGCGGGCGGCTCCTACAATGAGCAGTTCTTC. The chain combines TRBV18 with TRBJ2-1; D perhaps matches TRBD2 (6 bases). The CDR3 consists of 16 residues. CDR1 is KGHSH, CDR2 LQKENI, per germline.

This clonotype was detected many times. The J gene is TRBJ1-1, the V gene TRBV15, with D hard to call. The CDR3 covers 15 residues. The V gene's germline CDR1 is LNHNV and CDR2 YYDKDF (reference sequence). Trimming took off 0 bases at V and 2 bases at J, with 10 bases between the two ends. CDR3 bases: TGTGCCACCAGCAGAGATGCGCCCTCAAACACTGAAGCTTTCTTT. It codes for CATSRDAPSNTEAFF.

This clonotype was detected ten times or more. CDR3 DNA: TGTGCCAGCAGTCCCCGGACAGGGCGGGGGGAGACCCAGTACTTC. The encoded protein is CASSPRTGRGETQYF. The V call is TRBV12-3 or TRBV12-4, the J call TRBJ2-5; maybe TRBD1 (8 bases). V was shortened by 5 bases and J by 5 bases, with 18 bases between the two germline ends. The CDR3 consists of 15 residues.

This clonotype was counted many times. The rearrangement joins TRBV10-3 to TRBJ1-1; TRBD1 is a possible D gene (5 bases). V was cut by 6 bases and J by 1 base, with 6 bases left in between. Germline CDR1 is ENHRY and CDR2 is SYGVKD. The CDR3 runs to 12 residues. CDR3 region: CAIRQENTEAFF. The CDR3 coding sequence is TGTGCCATCAGACAGGAGAACACTGAAGCTTTCTTT.

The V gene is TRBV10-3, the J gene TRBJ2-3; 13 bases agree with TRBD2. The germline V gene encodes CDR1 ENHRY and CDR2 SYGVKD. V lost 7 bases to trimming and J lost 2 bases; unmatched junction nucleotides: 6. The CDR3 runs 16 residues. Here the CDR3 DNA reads TGTGCCATCACCGGACTAGCGGGAGTCATCACAGATACGCAGTATTTT. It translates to CAITGLAGVITDTQYF.

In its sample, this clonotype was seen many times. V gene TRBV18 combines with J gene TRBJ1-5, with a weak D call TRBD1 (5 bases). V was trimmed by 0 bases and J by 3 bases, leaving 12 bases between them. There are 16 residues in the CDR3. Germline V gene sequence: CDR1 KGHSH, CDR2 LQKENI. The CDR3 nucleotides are TGTGCCAGCTCACCACCAAGCGGGGCCGCCAATCAGCCCCAGCATTTT. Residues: CASSPPSGAANQPQHF.

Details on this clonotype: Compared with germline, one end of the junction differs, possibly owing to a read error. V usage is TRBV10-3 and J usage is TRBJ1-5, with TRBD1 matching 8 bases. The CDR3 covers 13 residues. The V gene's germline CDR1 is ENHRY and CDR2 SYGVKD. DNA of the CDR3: TGTGTCATCAGTGAACAGGGGGATCAGCCCCAGCATTTT. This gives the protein CVISEQGDQPQHF.